This passage covers 27 T cell receptor beta chains from one sample sequenced in a study of Ad26.COV2.S vaccination and SARS-CoV-2 variants. This sample's treatment: 15 to 20 received Ad26.COV2.S at low or high dose, single or two shots; roughly five received placebo; per-sample allocation not given. The samples date from day 63 after the first vaccine or placebo injection. The data were produced by immunoSEQ multiplex PCR, yet TCRdb's version contains in-frame clones alone and is incomplete. The sample carries some 250,000 clones, roughly 88% recorded once. This sample comprised peripheral blood, obtained in a trial of Ad26.COV2.S vaccine versus placebo. These receptors were obtained from a person between 18 and 60 years old who received the Ad26.COV2.S COVID-19 vaccine or a placebo.

The chain has TRBV5-1 and TRBJ1-1; TRBD1 aligns across 7 bases. Germline V gene sequence: CDR1 SGHRS, CDR2 YFSETQ. The length of the CDR3 is 15 residues. Unmatched junction bases numbered 5, after V lost 0 bases and J lost 3 bases. The CDR3 reads CASSLAGGGDTEAFF. DNA for the CDR3: TGCGCCAGCAGCTTGGCGGGAGGGGGCGACACTGAAGCTTTCTTT.

The V and J genes are TRBV6-6 and TRBJ1-2; D remains ambiguous. This CDR3 is 13 amino acids long. Germline CDR1 and CDR2: MNHNY and SVGAGI (reference sequence). V dropped 8 bases and J dropped 0 bases, with 10 bases sitting between them. The CDR3 DNA reads as TGTGCCAGCCATGGAAGCTCTAACTATGGCTACACCTTC. This codes for CASHGSSNYGYTF.

This clone occurred once. The chain is built from TRBV7-2 and TRBJ1-2; no definite D call. CDR3 length: 14 residues. Trimming shortened V by 3 bases and J by 2 bases, and 10 bases separated the two germline ends. Germline loops: CDR1 SGHTA, CDR2 FQGNSA. CDR3 DNA: TGTGCCAGCAGCTTCCCAAATATCAACTATGGCTACACCTTC. This gives the protein CASSFPNINYGYTF. The entire variable domain, with the rest obtained from reference TRBV7-2 and TRBJ1-2, is as follows: GAGVSQSPSNKVTEKGKDVELRCDPISGHTALYWYRQSLGQGLEFLIYFQGNSAPDKSGLPSDRFSAERTGGSVSTLTIQRTQQEDSAVYLCASSFPNINYGYTFGSGTRLTVV.

This clone has only one observation. This rearrangement joins TRBV5-4 to TRBJ1-6; possible D gene TRBD1, 5 bases. This CDR3 has 14 residues. CDR1 and CDR2 from the germline V gene are SGHNT and YYREEE (reference sequence). V lost 10 bases and J lost 0, with 11 bases in between. In DNA, the CDR3 is TGTGCCGCCGATGGGACCTCCTATAATTCACCCCTCCACTTT. Protein: CAADGTSYNSPLHF.

The rearrangement joins TRBV16 to TRBJ1-1; D remains unclear. V was pared by 4 bases and J by 0 bases, with 9 bases between. Germline loops: CDR1 KGHSY, CDR2 FQNENV. The CDR3 has 14 amino acids. DNA for the CDR3: TGTGCCAGCAGCCCTGCGACTGTGAACACTGAAGCTTTCTTT. This sequence encodes CASSPATVNTEAFF.

The chain recombines TRBV6-6 with TRBJ1-3; 9 positions agree with TRBD1. The CDR3 sequence is 16 residues long. The V gene's germline CDR1 is MNHNY and CDR2 SVGAGI (reference sequence). V gave up 7 bases and J gave up 6 bases; unmatched junction bases: 13. CDR3 region: CASNDQGQGTENTIYF. CDR3 coding DNA: TGTGCCAGCAACGATCAGGGACAGGGAACGGAAAACACCATATATTTT.

The rearrangement links TRBV5-1 to TRBJ2-1; 12 bases are shared with TRBD2. The CDR3 has 17 residues. Germline loops: CDR1 SGHRS, CDR2 YFSETQ. J was trimmed by 4 bases and V by 4 bases; bases with no gene match: 9. CDR3 DNA: TGCGCCAGCAGCGCTCGACTAGCGGGAGTTCTGTACAATGAGCAGTTCTTC. This sequence encodes CASSARLAGVLYNEQFF.

For the CDR3, the DNA is TGTGCCACCAGTGACCGCGGGACAGGAGGACGCACAGATACGCAGTATTTT. This sequence encodes CATSDRGTGGRTDTQYF. The J gene is TRBJ2-3, the V gene TRBV24-1; 8 bases agree with TRBD1. This CDR3 comprises 17 residues. Germline V lookup: CDR1 KGHDR, CDR2 SFDVKD. Losses at the gene ends were 4 bases for V and 1 base for J; bases not matched to a gene: 9.

The chain has TRBV18 and TRBJ2-7; TRBD2 matches 11 bases. V dropped 0 bases and J dropped 7; count of bases not matched to a gene: 5. CDR1 and CDR2 from the germline V gene are KGHSH and LQKENI. The CDR3 covers 15 residues. CDR3 sequence (DNA): TGTGCCAGCTCACCACCGGCTAGCGGGGGGTCGGAGCAGTACTTC. Translating gives CASSPPASGGSEQYF.

The chain employs TRBV7-9 and TRBJ1-2; D remains ambiguous. The CDR3 sequence is 14 residues long. In germline, CDR1 is SEHNR, CDR2 FQNEAQ (reference sequence). V was cut by 1 base and J by 0 bases, with 6 bases left in between. The chain's CDR3 is CASSLGVANYGYTF. The CDR3 coding sequence is TGTGCCAGCAGCTTAGGGGTAGCTAACTATGGCTACACCTTC.

The gene calls are TRBV14 and TRBJ2-7; D not resolved. The V end was cut by 2 bases, the J end by 7 bases, with 6 bases between. The CDR3 is 11 residues long. Germline V CDR1 and CDR2: SGHDN, FVKESK. The DNA for the CDR3 is TGTGCCAGCAGCCAATTTAATGAGCAGTACTTC. It codes for CASSQFNEQYF. Looking up the rest from reference TRBV14 and TRBJ2-7 gives the full variable domain: EAGVTQFPSHSVIEKGQTVTLRCDPISGHDNLYWYRRVMGKEIKFLLHFVKESKQDESGMPNNRFLAERTGGTYSTLKVQPAELEDSGVYFCASSQFNEQYFGPGTRLTVT.

The chain recombines TRBV6-1 with TRBJ2-5; TRBD1 might be the D (8 bases). Trimming cost V 6 bases and J 5 bases, with 19 bases left between them. The V gene's germline CDR1 is MNHNS and CDR2 SASEGT. This CDR3 spans 15 amino acids. The CDR3 reads CASSKLGQGGETQYF. The CDR3 bases are TGTGCCAGCAGCAAGCTTGGACAGGGAGGGGAGACCCAGTACTTC.

V gene TRBV6-5 combines with J gene TRBJ2-5; 9 bases match TRBD1. Germline CDR1 is MNHEY and CDR2 is SVGAGI. The V and J ends lost 6 bases and 4 bases, in that order; junction bases with no gene match: 6. This CDR3 spans 14 amino acids. Here the CDR3 DNA reads TGTGCCAGCAGATTGACAGGGGGGTTAGAGACCCAGTACTTC. Translated: CASRLTGGLETQYF.

CDR3 DNA sequence: TGTGCCAGCAGCTCGAGGGAGTGGCTGCGCACAGATACGCAGTATTTT. It translates to CASSSREWLRTDTQYF. The chain carries TRBV7-2 and TRBJ2-3; perhaps TRBD2 as D (5 bases). Germline V gene data show CDR1 as SGHTA and CDR2 as FQGNSA. Trimming cost V 4 bases and J 1 base, with 15 bases left between them. The CDR3 has 16 residues.

The rearrangement joins TRBV11-2 to TRBJ1-6, with 8 bases that match TRBD1. Trimming cost V 6 bases and J 6 bases; bases outside gene matches: 4. Germline values: CDR1 SGHAT, CDR2 FQNNGV. This CDR3 contains 14 residues. Here the CDR3 reads CASRITGGNSPLHF. The DNA of the CDR3 is TGTGCCAGCAGAATCACAGGGGGTAATTCACCCCTCCACTTT.

V is TRBV21-1 and J is TRBJ2-7. TRBV21-1 is reported as a pseudogene. CDR3 length: 14 residues. CDR3 in DNA: TGTGCCAGCAGCAAGGGACGGAACTCCTACGAGCAGTACTTC. This codes for CASSKGRNSYEQYF.

The gene calls are TRBV21-1 and TRBJ2-1; the table names TRBD2, a call not compared with the DNA. TRBV21-1 has pseudogene status. This CDR3 is built from 13 residues. CDR3 region: CASTVLTSGNRFF. Here the CDR3 DNA reads TGTGCCAGCACAGTGTTGACTAGCGGGAATAGGTTCTTC.

The gene calls are TRBV7-8 and TRBJ1-5; weak D call: TRBD1 (6 bases). In germline, CDR1 is SGHVS, CDR2 FQNEAQ. V was cut by 7 bases and J by 0 bases, with 13 bases left in between. CDR3 length: 15 amino acids. The CDR3, as DNA: TGTGCCAGCACCCGGGACAACCTTAGCAATCAGCCCCAGCATTTT. Translating gives CASTRDNLSNQPQHF.

The gene calls are TRBV27 and TRBJ1-1; possible D gene TRBD1, 6 bases. The ends were cut back, 2 bases at V and 2 bases at J, with 9 bases in the middle. The CDR3 totals 14 residues. Germline CDR1 is MNHEY and CDR2 is SMNVEV (reference sequence). The CDR3 loop is CASSLQGSNTEAFF. Written as DNA, the CDR3 is TGTGCCAGCAGTTTACAGGGGTCAAACACTGAAGCTTTCTTT.

The chain is built from TRBV19 and TRBJ2-5; TRBD2 agrees at 8 bases. The trim removed 4 bases at V and 1 base at J, leaving 5 bases unmatched. This CDR3 is built from 15 residues. Germline V gives CDR1 LNHDA, CDR2 SQIVND (reference sequence). The DNA for the CDR3 is TGTGCCAGTAGTAACGGGGGGGTTTCCCAAGAGACCCAGTACTTC. Protein sequence: CASSNGGVSQETQYF.

This chain joins TRBV5-4 and TRBJ2-5, with 10 positions matching TRBD2. V lost 4 bases and J lost 5; bases outside the gene matches: 11. The CDR3 runs 16 residues. CDR1 and CDR2 (germline): SGHNT, YYREEE (reference sequence). The CDR3 DNA reads TGTGCCAGCAGCCCCCCCCAGCGGGGGGGCCGGGAGACCCAGTACTTC. Protein sequence: CASSPPQRGGRETQYF. Full variable domain (missing parts from reference TRBV5-4 and TRBJ2-5): ETGVTQSPTHLIKTRGQQVTLRCSSQSGHNTVSWYQQALGQGPQFIFQYYREEENGRGNFPPRFSGLQFPNYSSELNVNALELDDSALYLCASSPPQRGGRETQYFGPGTRLLVL.

This clone showed up just once. The chain uses TRBV19 and TRBJ2-1; TRBD1 matches at 9 bases. V lost 3 bases to trimming and J lost 6 bases; unmatched junction nucleotides: 6. Per the germline V gene, CDR1 is LNHDA and CDR2 is SQIVND (reference sequence). This CDR3 spans 15 amino acids. CDR3 bases: TGTGCCAGTAGTATTGAGGACAGGGGCATCAATGAGCAGTTCTTC. Its protein is CASSIEDRGINEQFF. Complete variable domain (other parts from reference TRBV19 and TRBJ2-1): DGGITQSPKYLFRKEGQNVTLSCEQNLNHDAMYWYRQDPGQGLRLIYYSQIVNDFQKGDIAEGYSVSREKKESFPLTVTSAQKNPTAFYLCASSIEDRGINEQFFGPGTRLTVL.

The rearrangement uses TRBV6-4 and TRBJ2-1; 8 bases fit TRBD2. The germline CDR1 and CDR2 sequences are MRHNA and SNTAGT. V lost 6 bases to trimming and J lost 3 bases; unmatched junction nucleotides: 10. This CDR3 has 16 residues. CDR3 in amino acids: CASSAQAGVGYNEQFF. The CDR3, as DNA: TGTGCCAGCAGCGCCCAAGCGGGGGTGGGCTACAATGAGCAGTTCTTC.

V is TRBV5-4 and J is TRBJ2-3; D is ambiguous. V dropped 2 bases and J dropped 0 bases, with 4 bases sitting between them. The CDR3 is 13 amino acids. Germline V lookup: CDR1 SGHNT, CDR2 YYREEE (reference sequence). CDR3 region: CASSFSSTDTQYF. The CDR3 nucleotides read TGTGCCAGCAGCTTCTCTAGCACAGATACGCAGTATTTT. The whole variable domain, remainder taken from reference TRBV5-4 and TRBJ2-3, is ETGVTQSPTHLIKTRGQQVTLRCSSQSGHNTVSWYQQALGQGPQFIFQYYREEENGRGNFPPRFSGLQFPNYSSELNVNALELDDSALYLCASSFSSTDTQYFGPGTRLTVL.

The rearrangement uses TRBV5-5 and TRBJ1-2; D remains ambiguous. Trimming took off 0 bases at V and 5 bases at J, with 8 bases between the two ends. The CDR3 spans 13 residues. Per the germline V gene, CDR1 is SGHKS and CDR2 is YYEKEE (reference sequence). The CDR3 here is CASSLADGYGYTF. CDR3 sequence (DNA): TGTGCCAGCAGCTTGGCGGATGGTTATGGCTACACCTTC.

This chain connects TRBV7-9 to TRBJ2-7; 8 nucleotides line up with TRBD2. Trimming at V came to 2 bases and at J to 5 bases, leaving 8 bases not matched to a gene. This CDR3 has 15 amino acids. Germline V gene sequence: CDR1 SEHNR, CDR2 FQNEAQ (reference sequence). The CDR3 loop reads CASSLTGGAPNEQYF. In DNA, the CDR3 is TGTGCCAGCAGCTTAACGGGGGGGGCCCCCAACGAGCAGTACTTC. The variable domain in full, with the rest retrieved from reference TRBV7-9 and TRBJ2-7, is DTGVSQNPRHKITKRGQNVTFRCDPISEHNRLYWYRQTLGQGPEFLTYFQNEAQLEKSRLLSDRFSAERPKGSFSTLEIQRTEQGDSAMYLCASSLTGGAPNEQYFGPGTRLTVT.

The rearrangement links TRBV21-1 to TRBJ2-7; no DNA check was done on the table's D call, TRBD2. TRBV21-1 is flagged as a pseudogene. This CDR3 is built from 17 residues. This CDR3 reads CASSKDVKLADSYEQYF. CDR3 nucleotides: TGTGCCAGCAGCAAAGACGTGAAGCTAGCGGACTCCTACGAGCAGTACTTC.